Below, 16 T cell receptor beta chains from the same sample are listed, as sequenced in a study of blood T cell repertoires in COVID-19. Assay used: immunoSEQ multiplex PCR; TCRdb lists only in-frame clones, some missing. The data show over 150,000 clones, approximately 83% seen once. The sequenced material came from peripheral blood. The receptors stem from an elderly woman with active or convalescent COVID-19.

CDR3 residues: CASSFAGLSGNTIYF. The DNA of the CDR3 is TGTGCCAGCAGCTTTGCAGGGCTCTCTGGAAACACCATATATTTT. The J gene is TRBJ1-3, the V gene TRBV7-2; maybe TRBD1 (5 bases). Germline V gene lookup returns CDR1 SGHTA and CDR2 FQGNSA. The CDR3 is made up of 15 amino acids. V was trimmed by 3 bases and J by 0 bases, leaving 9 bases between them. The full variable domain, with the rest looked up from reference TRBV7-2 and TRBJ1-3, is GAGVSQSPSNKVTEKGKDVELRCDPISGHTALYWYRQSLGQGLEFLIYFQGNSAPDKSGLPSDRFSAERTGGSVSTLTIQRTQQEDSAVYLCASSFAGLSGNTIYFGEGSWLTVV.

This rearrangement joins TRBV2 to TRBJ2-1, with 11 bases aligning to TRBD2. This CDR3 has 15 residues. Germline values: CDR1 SNHLY, CDR2 FYNNEI. V lost 2 bases to trimming and J lost 9 bases; unmatched junction nucleotides: 6. Here the CDR3 DNA reads TGTGCCAGCAGTGAACAACTAGCGGGGGACCTTGAGCAGTTCTTC. This translates into CASSEQLAGDLEQFF.

The V and J genes are TRBV5-1 and TRBJ1-2; no firm D call. Germline V gene lookup returns CDR1 SGHRS and CDR2 YFSETQ. Trimming pared 1 base from V and 8 bases from J, leaving 12 bases between. The CDR3 is 13 amino acids. The CDR3 DNA sequence: TGCGCCAGCAGCTTGTACGGCCCGGGGGGCTACACCTTC. This translates into CASSLYGPGGYTF.

The V call is TRBV18, the J call TRBJ2-1, with no clear D. Trimming cost V 2 bases and J 6 bases, with 11 bases left between them. The CDR3 consists of 14 residues. The V gene's germline CDR1 is KGHSH and CDR2 LQKENI. For the CDR3, the DNA is TGTGCCAGCTCACCAATCTCCCTCCCCAATGAGCAGTTCTTC. Protein product: CASSPISLPNEQFF.

The rearrangement uses TRBV18 and TRBJ2-5, with D possibly TRBD1 on 5 matching bases. The CDR3 has 14 residues. The V end lost 2 bases, the J end lost 7 bases, and 14 bases lay between the germline ends. Germline CDR1 reads KGHSH; CDR2 reads LQKENI. CDR3 protein: CASSPGAWQPTQYF. The DNA for the CDR3 is TGTGCCAGCTCACCAGGGGCTTGGCAGCCGACCCAGTACTTC. The variable domain in full, completed from reference TRBV18 and TRBJ2-5, reads NAGVMQNPRHLVRRRGQEARLRCSPMKGHSHVYWYRQLPEEGLKFMVYLQKENIIDESGMPKERFSAEFPKEGPSILRIQQVVRGDSAAYFCASSPGAWQPTQYFGPGTRLLVL.

This CDR3 is CASSSRDREPDTQYF. CDR3 coding DNA: TGTGCCAGCAGTTCCCGGGACAGGGAGCCAGATACGCAGTATTTT. The rearrangement joins TRBV6-5 to TRBJ2-3; 9 bases are shared with TRBD1. Germline assignment: CDR1 MNHEY and CDR2 SVGAGI. The CDR3 has 15 residues. Trimming cost V 4 bases and J 4 bases; bases outside gene matches: 6.

This clone was detected a few times. V is TRBV18 and J is TRBJ2-7, with a weak D call TRBD1 (6 bases). The CDR3 extends over 15 amino acids. Germline V gene data show CDR1 as KGHSH and CDR2 as LQKENI. Trimming shortened V by 4 bases and J by 2 bases, and 15 bases separated the two germline ends. Here the CDR3 reads CASSLSGTIPYEQYF. The CDR3 DNA reads TGTGCCAGCTCACTCTCCGGGACAATCCCCTACGAGCAGTACTTC.

This rearrangement joins TRBV19 to TRBJ1-5, with 12 bases matching TRBD1. V was pared by 6 bases and J by 5 bases, with 8 bases of the junction left unmatched. The germline V gene encodes CDR1 LNHDA and CDR2 SQIVND (reference sequence). The CDR3 contains 16 residues. The CDR3, as DNA: TGTGCCAGTAGCACCCGGGACAGGGGGCCGTATCAGCCCCAGCATTTT. Translation gives CASSTRDRGPYQPQHF.

The chain employs TRBV12-5 and TRBJ1-6; TRBD1 might be the D (6 bases). This CDR3 is 15 amino acids long. CDR1 and CDR2 from the germline V gene are LGHNT and FRNRAP. Trimming left V 7 bases short and J 7 bases short, with 17 bases between. CDR3 in DNA: TGTGCTAGTGCCCTGGGACACGGTAGCAATTCACCCCTCCACTTT. The encoded protein is CASALGHGSNSPLHF.

The rearrangement joins TRBV6-5 to TRBJ2-7, with 7 bases lining up with TRBD1. Trimming cost V 5 bases and J 2 bases; bases outside gene matches: 9. Germline V lookup: CDR1 MNHEY, CDR2 SVGAGI. The length of the CDR3 is 15 residues. The CDR3 DNA reads as TGTGCCAGCAGTAACCCCGGGACAGCGGCCTACGAGCAGTACTTC. As protein: CASSNPGTAAYEQYF.

V is TRBV11-2 and J is TRBJ1-5; TRBD1 matches 8 bases. The CDR3 extends over 18 amino acids. CDR1 and CDR2 from the germline V gene are SGHAT and FQNNGV. With V trimmed by 0 bases and J by 4 bases, 11 bases remained unmatched. The CDR3 DNA reads as TGTGCCAGCAGCTTAGATTTCGGGGGGACAGGAAGAAATCAGCCCCAGCATTTT. The encoded protein is CASSLDFGGTGRNQPQHF.

This clone was recorded only once. The chain links TRBV5-1 to TRBJ2-7; D not resolved. Germline CDR1 reads SGHRS; CDR2 reads YFSETQ. This CDR3 contains 13 residues. V shed 0 bases and J shed 0 bases, with 4 bases lying between them. This CDR3 reads CASSLVGSYEQYF. As DNA, the CDR3 is TGCGCCAGCAGCTTGGTCGGCTCCTACGAGCAGTACTTC. The full variable domain, rest sourced from reference TRBV5-1 and TRBJ2-7, is KAGVTQTPRYLIKTRGQQVTLSCSPISGHRSVSWYQQTPGQGLQFLFEYFSETQRNKGNFPGRFSGRQFSNSRSEMNVSTLELGDSALYLCASSLVGSYEQYFGPGTRLTVT.

This rearrangement joins TRBV19 to TRBJ2-3, with D possibly TRBD2 on 7 matching bases. CDR3 length: 16 residues. V was pared by 4 bases and J by 5 bases, with 19 bases between. From germline, CDR1 is LNHDA and CDR2 SQIVND (reference sequence). CDR3 protein: CASSTREQGGLDTQYF. In nucleotides, the CDR3 is TGTGCCAGTAGTACTCGAGAACAGGGAGGGTTAGATACGCAGTATTTT.

This chain connects TRBV5-1 to TRBJ2-3, with D maybe TRBD2 (6 bases). The germline CDR1 and CDR2 sequences are SGHRS and YFSETQ. V lost 4 bases to trimming and J lost 2 bases, with 11 bases between them. The length of the CDR3 is 14 residues. The CDR3 protein is CASSPSVHTDTQYF. Written as DNA, the CDR3 is TGCGCCAGCAGCCCTAGCGTCCACACAGATACGCAGTATTTT.

This clone was counted a single time. The V gene is TRBV7-2, the J gene TRBJ2-7; TRBD1 agrees at 7 bases. Germline assignment: CDR1 SGHTA and CDR2 FQGNSA. The CDR3 consists of 13 residues. The J segment lost 3 bases and the V segment lost 1 base, leaving 0 bases of the junction unmatched. CDR3 amino acids: CASSLGDSYEQYF. DNA of the CDR3: TGTGCCAGCAGCTTAGGGGACAGCTACGAGCAGTACTTC.

CDR3 nucleotides: TGTGCCAGCAGCGGACAGGGAAGCTCCTACAATGAGCAGTTCTTC. Its translation is CASSGQGSSYNEQFF. The J gene is TRBJ2-1, the V gene TRBV2; 8 bases agree with TRBD1. Unmatched junction bases numbered 4, after V lost 6 bases and J lost 0 bases. Germline V CDR1 and CDR2: SNHLY, FYNNEI. The CDR3 has 15 amino acids.